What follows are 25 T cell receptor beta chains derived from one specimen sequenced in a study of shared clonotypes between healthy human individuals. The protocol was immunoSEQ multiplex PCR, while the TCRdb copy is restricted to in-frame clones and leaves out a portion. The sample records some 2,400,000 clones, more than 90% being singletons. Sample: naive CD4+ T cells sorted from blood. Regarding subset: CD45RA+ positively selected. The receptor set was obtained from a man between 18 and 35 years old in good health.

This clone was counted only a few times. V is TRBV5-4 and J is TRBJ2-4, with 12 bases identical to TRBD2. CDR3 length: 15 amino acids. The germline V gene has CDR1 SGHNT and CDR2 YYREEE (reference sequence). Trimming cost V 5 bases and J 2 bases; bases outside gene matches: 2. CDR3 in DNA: TGTGCCAGCAGTCTAGCGGGGGGGACCAAAAACATTCAGTACTTC. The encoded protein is CASSLAGGTKNIQYF.

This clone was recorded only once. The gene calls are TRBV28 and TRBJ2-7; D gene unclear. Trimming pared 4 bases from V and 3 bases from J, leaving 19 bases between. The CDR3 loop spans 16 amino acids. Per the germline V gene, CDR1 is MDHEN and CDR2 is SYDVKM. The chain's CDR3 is CASSYPLAGDGYEQYF. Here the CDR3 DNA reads TGTGCCAGCAGTTACCCCCTGGCCGGAGACGGCTACGAGCAGTACTTC.

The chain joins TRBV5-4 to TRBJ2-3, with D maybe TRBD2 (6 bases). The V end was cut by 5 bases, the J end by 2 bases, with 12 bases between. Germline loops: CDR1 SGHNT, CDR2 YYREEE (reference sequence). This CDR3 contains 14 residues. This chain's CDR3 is CASRRDSPTDTQYF. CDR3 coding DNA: TGTGCCAGCAGGAGGGACTCCCCCACAGATACGCAGTATTTT.

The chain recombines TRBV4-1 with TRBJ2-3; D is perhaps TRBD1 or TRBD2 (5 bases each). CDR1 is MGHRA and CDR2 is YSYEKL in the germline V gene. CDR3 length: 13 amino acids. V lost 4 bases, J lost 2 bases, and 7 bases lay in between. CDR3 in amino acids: CASSRGPTDTQYF. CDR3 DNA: TGCGCCAGCAGCCGGGGACCCACAGATACGCAGTATTTT.

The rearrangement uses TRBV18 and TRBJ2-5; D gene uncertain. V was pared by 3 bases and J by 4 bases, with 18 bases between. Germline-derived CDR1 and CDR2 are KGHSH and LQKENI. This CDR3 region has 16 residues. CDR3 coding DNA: TGTGCCAGCTCACCTCTTCAAGAATTAGCATCAGAGACCCAGTACTTC. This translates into CASSPLQELASETQYF.

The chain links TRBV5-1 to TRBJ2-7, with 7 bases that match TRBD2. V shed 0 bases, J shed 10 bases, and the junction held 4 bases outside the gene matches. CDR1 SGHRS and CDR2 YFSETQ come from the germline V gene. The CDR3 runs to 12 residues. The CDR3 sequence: CASSLAAGEQYF. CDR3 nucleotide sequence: TGCGCCAGCAGCTTGGCCGCGGGGGAACAGTACTTC.

CDR3 protein: CSVGGAGGYTGELFF. CDR3 DNA: TGCAGCGTTGGTGGTGCGGGGGGATACACCGGGGAGCTGTTTTTT. The chain couples TRBV29-1 to TRBJ2-2, with 8 bases that match TRBD2. V lost 4 bases and J lost 3; bases outside the gene matches: 7. The germline V gene has CDR1 SQVTM and CDR2 ANQGSEA. The CDR3 has 15 residues.

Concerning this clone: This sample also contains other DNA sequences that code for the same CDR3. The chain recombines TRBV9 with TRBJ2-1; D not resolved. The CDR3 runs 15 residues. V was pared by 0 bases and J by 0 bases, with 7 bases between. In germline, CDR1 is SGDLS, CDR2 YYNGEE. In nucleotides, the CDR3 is TGTGCCAGCAGCGTAGATCCTAGCTCCTACAATGAGCAGTTCTTC. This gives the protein CASSVDPSSYNEQFF.

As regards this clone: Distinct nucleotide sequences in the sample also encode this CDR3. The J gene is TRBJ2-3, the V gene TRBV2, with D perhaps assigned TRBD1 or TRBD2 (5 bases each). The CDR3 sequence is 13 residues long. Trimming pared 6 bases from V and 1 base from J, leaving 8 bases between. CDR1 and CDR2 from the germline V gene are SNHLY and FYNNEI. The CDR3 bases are TGTGCCAGCAGGAGGGGAGGCACAGATACGCAGTATTTT. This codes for CASRRGGTDTQYF.

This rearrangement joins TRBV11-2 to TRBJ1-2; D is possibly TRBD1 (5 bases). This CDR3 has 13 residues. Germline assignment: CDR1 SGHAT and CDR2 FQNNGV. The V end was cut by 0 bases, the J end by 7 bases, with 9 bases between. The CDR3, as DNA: TGTGCCAGCAGCTTAGACGAGGGGTTTGGCTACACCTTC. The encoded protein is CASSLDEGFGYTF.

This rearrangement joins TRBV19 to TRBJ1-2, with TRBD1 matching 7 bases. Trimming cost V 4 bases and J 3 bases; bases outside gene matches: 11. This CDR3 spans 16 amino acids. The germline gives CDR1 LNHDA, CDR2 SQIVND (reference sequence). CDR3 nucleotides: TGTGCCAGTAGTACCCGGGACAGCCCGAACCACTATGGCTACACCTTC. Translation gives CASSTRDSPNHYGYTF.

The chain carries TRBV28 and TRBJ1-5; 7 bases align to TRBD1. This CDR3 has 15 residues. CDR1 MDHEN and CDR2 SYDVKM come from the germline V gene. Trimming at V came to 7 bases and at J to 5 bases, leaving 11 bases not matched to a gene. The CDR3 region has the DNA TGTGCCAGCACTTGGTTAGGGGGCGCGGATCAGCCCCAGCATTTT. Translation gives CASTWLGGADQPQHF.

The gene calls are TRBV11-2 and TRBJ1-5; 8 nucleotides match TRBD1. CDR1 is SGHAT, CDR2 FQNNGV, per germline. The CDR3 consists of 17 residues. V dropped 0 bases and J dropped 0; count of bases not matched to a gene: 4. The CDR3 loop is CASSLDRTGYSNQPQHF. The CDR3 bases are TGTGCCAGCAGCTTAGATAGGACAGGGTATAGCAATCAGCCCCAGCATTTT.

CDR3 protein: CASQGTNYGYTF. The CDR3 DNA reads as TGTGCCAGCCAGGGAACTAACTATGGCTACACCTTC. The genes are TRBV5-6 and TRBJ1-2, with a weak D call TRBD1 (5 bases). V lost 7 bases and J 0 bases, leaving 7 bases between the germline ends. There are 12 residues in the CDR3. CDR1 is SGHDT and CDR2 is YYEEEE in the germline V gene. The full variable domain, with the rest looked up from reference TRBV5-6 and TRBJ1-2, is DAGVTQSPTHLIKTRGQQVTLRCSPKSGHDTVSWYQQALGQGPQFIFQYYEEEERQRGNFPDRFSGHQFPNYSSELNVNALLLGDSALYLCASQGTNYGYTFGSGTRLTVV.

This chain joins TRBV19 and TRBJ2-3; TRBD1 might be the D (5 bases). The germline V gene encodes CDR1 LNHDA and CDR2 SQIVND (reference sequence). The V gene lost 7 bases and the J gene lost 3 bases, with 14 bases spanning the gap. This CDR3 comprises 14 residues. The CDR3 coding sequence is TGTGCCAGTATCGACAGTGCCGTTACAGATACGCAGTATTTT. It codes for CASIDSAVTDTQYF.

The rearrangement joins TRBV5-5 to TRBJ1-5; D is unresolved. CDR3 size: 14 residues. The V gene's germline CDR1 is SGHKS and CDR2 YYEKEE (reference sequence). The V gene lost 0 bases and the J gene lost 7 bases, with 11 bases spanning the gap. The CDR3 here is CASSLGGGLQPQHF. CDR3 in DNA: TGTGCCAGCAGCTTGGGCGGAGGATTACAGCCCCAGCATTTT.

The CDR3 DNA is TGTGCCAGCGGAAAGGAGGTGTTGGTAGAGACCCAGTACTTC. It yields the protein CASGKEVLVETQYF. The chain has TRBV7-9 and TRBJ2-5, with D perhaps TRBD2 (5 bases). This CDR3 is 14 amino acids long. Between the trimmed V and J ends, which lost 8 bases and 4 bases, there was a span of 17 bases. Germline lookup yields CDR1 SEHNR and CDR2 FQNEAQ (reference sequence).

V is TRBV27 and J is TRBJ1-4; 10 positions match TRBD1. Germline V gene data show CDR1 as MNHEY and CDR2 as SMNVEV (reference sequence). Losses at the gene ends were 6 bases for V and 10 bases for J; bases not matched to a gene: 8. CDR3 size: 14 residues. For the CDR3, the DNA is TGTGCCAGCAGACAGACAGGGGGCTTTGGAAAACTGTTTTTT. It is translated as CASRQTGGFGKLFF.

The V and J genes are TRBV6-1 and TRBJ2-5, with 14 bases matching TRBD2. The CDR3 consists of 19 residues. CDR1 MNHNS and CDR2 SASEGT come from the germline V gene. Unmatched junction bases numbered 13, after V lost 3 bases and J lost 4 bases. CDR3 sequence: CASSEPGAGTSGRGETQYF. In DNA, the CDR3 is TGTGCCAGCAGTGAGCCCGGGGCCGGGACTAGCGGGAGAGGAGAGACCCAGTACTTC.

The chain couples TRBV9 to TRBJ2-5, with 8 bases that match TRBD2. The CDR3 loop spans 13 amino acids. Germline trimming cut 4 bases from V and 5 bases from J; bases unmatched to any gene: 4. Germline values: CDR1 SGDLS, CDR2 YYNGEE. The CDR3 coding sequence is TGTGCCAGCAGCTCTAGCGGGTGGGAGACCCAGTACTTC. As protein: CASSSSGWETQYF.

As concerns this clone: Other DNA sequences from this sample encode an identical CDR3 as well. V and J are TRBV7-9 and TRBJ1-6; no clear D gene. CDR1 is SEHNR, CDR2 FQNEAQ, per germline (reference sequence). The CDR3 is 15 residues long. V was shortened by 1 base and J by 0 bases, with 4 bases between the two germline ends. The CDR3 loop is CASSLDSSYNSPLHF. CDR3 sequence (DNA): TGTGCCAGCAGCTTAGACAGCTCCTATAATTCACCCCTCCACTTT.

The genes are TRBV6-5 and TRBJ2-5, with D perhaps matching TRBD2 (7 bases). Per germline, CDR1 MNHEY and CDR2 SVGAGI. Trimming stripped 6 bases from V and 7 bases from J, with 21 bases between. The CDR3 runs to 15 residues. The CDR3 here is CASRLEGGVAVTQYF. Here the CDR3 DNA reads TGTGCCAGCAGGCTCGAAGGGGGGGTCGCGGTGACCCAGTACTTC.

The CDR3 region is CASSLSSGNTEAFF. CDR3 DNA: TGTGCCAGCAGTTTATCGAGCGGGAACACTGAAGCTTTCTTT. The chain has TRBV27 and TRBJ1-1; D remains ambiguous. Trimming shortened V by 0 bases and J by 1 base, and 6 bases separated the two germline ends. The CDR3 totals 14 residues. The germline gives CDR1 MNHEY, CDR2 SMNVEV (reference sequence).

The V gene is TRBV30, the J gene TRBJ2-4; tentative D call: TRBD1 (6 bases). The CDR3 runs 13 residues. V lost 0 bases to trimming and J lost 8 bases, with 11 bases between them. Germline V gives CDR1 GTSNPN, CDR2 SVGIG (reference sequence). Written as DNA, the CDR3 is TGTGCCTGGAGTGTAGGGGGAGCCGACATTCAGTACTTC. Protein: CAWSVGGADIQYF.

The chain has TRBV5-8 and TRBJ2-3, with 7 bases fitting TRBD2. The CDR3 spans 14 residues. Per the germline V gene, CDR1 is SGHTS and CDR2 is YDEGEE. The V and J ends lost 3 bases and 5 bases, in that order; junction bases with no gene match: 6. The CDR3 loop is CASSWGGLGDTQYF. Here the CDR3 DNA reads TGTGCCAGCAGCTGGGGAGGGCTCGGAGATACGCAGTATTTT.